This record concerns one TCR beta chain sequence. The antigen remains unidentified. This record comes from a study of early T cells in non-severe SARS-CoV-2 infection. Overall study context: Chains were unpaired, as sequencing was done on bulk RNA from unsorted whole blood.

Individual cDNA molecules received unique molecular identifiers. TCRdb itself ran the 5' RACE reads through MiXCR, one entry per CDR3 protein. In the table there are 100,000 to 120,000 distinct CDR3 sequences, roughly an eighth of which are singletons. Study outcomes and limitations: Anti-spike CD8 specificities were favored by VDJdb matching, whose results missed private and CD4 specificities.

The TCR comes from an adult who was a healthcare worker with PCR-confirmed SARS-CoV-2 infection or an uninfected control (not recorded which). The source material was whole blood.

This chain's CDR3 is CASSLREGPGELFF. The CDR3 DNA follows: TGTGCCAGCAGCTTACGGGAGGGCCCCGGGGAGCTGTTTTTT. The chain recombines TRBV7-3 with TRBJ2-2; TRBD2 matches 8 bases. CDR3 size: 14 residues. Germline V gives CDR1 SGHTA, CDR2 FQGTGA. The J segment lost 6 bases and the V segment lost 2 bases, leaving 2 bases of the junction unmatched.